This T cell receptor beta chain was identified during a study of cytomegalovirus exposure and HLA in healthy donors. Study outcomes and limitations: Other equally common chains were less clonally expanded than HLA-associated TCR beta chains, a later analysis showed. Many donors carried some public TCRs, although rarity characterized most TCR sequences.

The germline CDR1 and CDR2 sequences are LNHNV and YYDKDF (reference sequence). V gave up 3 bases and J gave up 5 bases, with 14 bases separating them. The CDR3 sequence is 15 residues long. A word on this clone: What it binds is not known.

With 60 Vbeta and 13 Jbeta primers, the PCR was carried out. Clones were read by immunoSEQ multiplex PCR, and TCRdb kept only the in-frame ones, dropping some. The table has approximately 190,000 clones, about 70% seen once. Sequencing was carried out using PBMCs. The V call is TRBV15, the J call TRBJ1-3; D is possibly TRBD1 (5 bases). This clonotype was sampled from a woman in her thirties in good health and CMV-seronegative. CDR3 sequence: CATSSGDSRRNTIYF. For the CDR3, the DNA is TGTGCCACCAGCAGTGGTGACAGTCGGAGAAACACCATATATTTT.